These 7 T cell receptor beta chains originate from one sample sequenced in a study of blood T cell repertoires in COVID-19. Generated by immunoSEQ multiplex PCR, the TCRdb table keeps only in-frame clones and is missing some. The sample lists about 240,000 clones, approximately 83% occurring once. The sequencing sample was made of peripheral blood. The source is a man younger than 40 who had recovered from COVID-19.

The chain is built from TRBV7-2 and TRBJ2-2; D possibly corresponds to TRBD2 (7 bases). The V gene's germline CDR1 is SGHTA and CDR2 FQGNSA. V was pared by 6 bases and J by 1 base, with 12 bases between. This CDR3 is built from 15 residues. Here the CDR3 DNA reads TGTGCCAGCAGTCGCGGGGGCCTGAACACCGGGGAGCTGTTTTTT. This translates into CASSRGGLNTGELFF.

V and J are TRBV5-4 and TRBJ1-4, with D maybe TRBD1 (5 bases). The V end lost 4 bases, the J end lost 7 bases, and 20 bases lay between the germline ends. Germline CDR1 and CDR2: SGHNT and YYREEE (reference sequence). The CDR3 runs 16 residues. The CDR3 loop is CASSQRGAVKGEKLFF. Written as DNA, the CDR3 is TGTGCCAGCAGCCAGCGTGGGGCAGTCAAGGGTGAAAAACTGTTTTTT.

V and J are TRBV9 and TRBJ2-1, with TRBD2 matching over 10 bases. The CDR3 spans 15 residues. CDR1 SGDLS and CDR2 YYNGEE come from the germline V gene. J gave up 4 bases and V 2 bases, and 3 bases lay outside the gene matches. CDR3 bases: TGTGCCAGCAGCGTGAGCGGGGGGGATTACAATGAGCAGTTCTTC. Translation gives CASSVSGGDYNEQFF.

The J gene is TRBJ2-1, the V gene TRBV27, with a weak D call TRBD1 (6 bases). The CDR3 spans 15 residues. V was pared by 4 bases and J by 4 bases, with 14 bases between. The germline CDR1 and CDR2 sequences are MNHEY and SMNVEV (reference sequence). CDR3 amino acids: CASSSMGAGYNEQFF. CDR3 nucleotides: TGTGCCAGCAGTTCCATGGGGGCAGGGTACAATGAGCAGTTCTTC.

This clone was recorded once. This chain connects TRBV10-3 to TRBJ2-7; 10 positions agree with TRBD1. Germline CDR1 is ENHRY and CDR2 is SYGVKD. Trimming removed 6 bases from V and 3 bases from J; junction bases left unmatched: 8. The CDR3 runs 15 residues. The CDR3 region is CAISPFGTGVYEQYF. DNA for the CDR3: TGTGCCATCAGCCCCTTCGGGACAGGGGTCTACGAGCAGTACTTC.

This chain links TRBV18 with TRBJ1-6, with TRBD1 matching 9 bases. The CDR3 has 17 residues. Germline CDR1 reads KGHSH; CDR2 reads LQKENI. V gave up 4 bases and J gave up 8 bases; unmatched junction bases: 12. The CDR3 is CASSLGTGSLGDSPLHF. The CDR3 region has the DNA TGTGCCAGCTCACTAGGGACAGGGTCCCTGGGTGATTCACCCCTCCACTTT.

The chain uses TRBV3-1 (or the pseudogene TRBV3-2) and TRBJ2-1; no reliable D call. Germline V gives CDR1 LGHDT, CDR2 YNNKEL (reference sequence). This CDR3 region has 15 residues. Trimming stripped 4 bases from V and 8 bases from J, with 18 bases between. CDR3 coding DNA: TGTGCCAGCAGCCCTTGGAGTGGTCGGGTTCATGAGCAGTTCTTC. Translation gives CASSPWSGRVHEQFF.